This T cell receptor beta chain came from a study of post-analysis software for immune sequencing data. Study-level information: The disease courses spanned relapsing-remitting, secondary progressive and progressive-relapsing forms of multiple sclerosis.

Only a few counts were recorded for this clonotype. Its cognate antigen is unknown. Unique molecular identifiers featured in each of the TCR beta cDNA libraries. T cells numbering 1 to 10 million yielded approximately 500,000 cDNA molecules. Each CDR3 protein gets one entry after TCRdb re-called the PCR reads with MiXCR. This repertoire shows hundreds of thousands of distinct CDR3 sequences, 40% to 55% found once; its top ten account for 9% to 13%. Trimming at V came to 4 bases and at J to 1 base, leaving 2 bases not matched to a gene. The CDR3 has 15 residues. Study observations and caveats: Elevated frequency relative to controls characterized four or five TRBV segments in patients, TRBV5-6, TRBV5-1 and TRBV20-1 among them. Samples prepared in the same batch strongly co-clustered by F measure. There was significantly lower normalized Chao1 diversity in multiple sclerosis patients than in controls.

The V and J genes are TRBV12-3 or TRBV12-4 and TRBJ1-5, with TRBD1 matching over 9 bases. What was sequenced was blood. The receptor comes from a girl aged 5 to 17 with multiple sclerosis. The CDR3 is CASSWGQGSNQPQHF. In nucleotides, the CDR3 is TGTGCCAGCAGTTGGGGACAGGGCAGCAATCAGCCCCAGCATTTT.